This T cell receptor (beta chain) stems from a study of T-cell reconstitution after alpha-beta-depleted transplantation in children. Germline V gene data show CDR1 as LNHDA and CDR2 as SQIVND (reference sequence). This CDR3 spans 17 amino acids. Trimming removed 3 bases from V and 0 bases from J, with 15 bases in between. A TCRbeta library incorporating unique molecular identifiers was prepared. TCRdb re-analysed the PCR reads in MiXCR, keeping a single row per CDR3 protein. The data hold roughly 300,000 distinct CDR3 sequences, with about 9.4% observed a single time. Source: PBMCs from the stem cell graft donor, taken from the stem cell graft. The gene calls are TRBV19 and TRBJ2-1; either TRBD1 or TRBD2 may fit D (5 bases each). The sequence derives from a human donor who donated a stem cell graft to a child with acute lymphoblastic leukemia. The CDR3 DNA sequence: TGTGCCAGTAGTATCGGGTTGGGGGAGAGCTCCTACAATGAGCAGTTCTTC. Its translation is CASSIGLGESSYNEQFF.